Listed here are 17 T cell receptor beta chains from one sample, sequenced in a study of blood T cells in healthy people across ages (dated by TCRdb to 2014 to 2015). Preparation of the library involved 5' RACE. The instrument given in TCRdb is Illumina HiSeq 2500. The second PCR ran for about 6 to 12 cycles and used a J-beta primer mix along with a sample-barcoded 5' primer. In-frame beta chains were kept once TCRdb had trimmed the public reads at Q25 with fastp and called clones with MiXCR. For every CDR3 protein sequence, its rows merge into one entry that carries the most common genes and DNA. In all, the sample holds more than 900,000 distinct CDR3 sequences, and roughly 24% of those were seen once. Of the sample, less than 0.75% falls within the top ten clones. The sample was also linked to a second study, of T cells of mothers and their children.

Sequencing used blood. All receptors come from a girl aged 2 to 10 in good health.

The rearrangement joins TRBV20-1 to TRBJ2-1; TRBD2 matches 10 bases. The length of the CDR3 is 16 residues. Trimming removed 1 base from V and 5 bases from J; junction bases left unmatched: 8. Per the germline V gene, CDR1 is DFQATT and CDR2 is SNEGSKA (reference sequence). The CDR3 is CSARAIRTSGDNEQFF. CDR3 sequence (DNA): TGCAGTGCTAGAGCTATTCGGACTAGCGGTGACAATGAGCAGTTCTTC.

This sequence joins TRBV12-3 or TRBV12-4 and TRBJ1-2, with a tentative D call TRBD1 (5 bases). The CDR3 is 18 residues long. V was pared by 7 bases and J by 1 base, with 25 bases between. The CDR3 spells CASTSESTGALLNYGYTF. The CDR3 coding sequence is TGTGCCAGCACTTCCGAAAGCACCGGGGCCCTACTTAACTATGGCTACACCTTC.

This rearrangement joins TRBV2 to TRBJ1-2; D may be TRBD1 (6 bases). Germline CDR1 SNHLY, CDR2 FYNNEI. The CDR3 covers 12 residues. Between the trimmed V and J ends, which lost 6 bases and 5 bases, there was a span of 10 bases. The DNA of the CDR3 is TGTGCCAGCAGGGTAACAGGGTATGGCTACACCTTC. Translated: CASRVTGYGYTF.

This clonotype was picked up a small number of times. The rearrangement joins TRBV29-1 to TRBJ2-5, with 7 bases aligning to TRBD1. Germline CDR1 is SQVTM and CDR2 is ANQGSEA. With 4 bases clipped from V and 4 bases from J, the junction kept 3 bases outside the gene matches. The CDR3 extends over 12 amino acids. The CDR3 DNA sequence: TGCAGCGTTGTTTACAGGGGAGAGACCCAGTACTTC. Translated: CSVVYRGETQYF.

Only a few counts were recorded for this clonotype. The chain uses TRBV10-3 and TRBJ2-3; D is ambiguous. CDR1 ENHRY and CDR2 SYGVKD come from the germline V gene. This CDR3 contains 12 residues. Trimming took 6 bases from V and 4 from J, leaving 8 bases between them. The CDR3 coding sequence is TGTGCCATCAGAGAGGCCGCAGATACGCAGTATTTT. This codes for CAIREAADTQYF.

The chain uses TRBV2 and TRBJ1-2; no clear D gene. Germline-derived CDR1 and CDR2 are SNHLY and FYNNEI. The CDR3 length is 13 residues. V was cut by 6 bases and J by 6 bases, with 14 bases left in between. The CDR3 here is CASRRRGGHGYTF. The CDR3 bases are TGTGCCAGCAGGCGTCGGGGAGGCCATGGCTACACCTTC. The variable domain in full, completed from reference TRBV2 and TRBJ1-2, reads EPEVTQTPSHQVTQMGQEVILRCVPISNHLYFYWYRQILGQKVEFLVSFYNNEISEKSEIFDDQFSVERPDGSNFTLKIRSTKLEDSAMYFCASRRRGGHGYTFGSGTRLTVV.

This clonotype was observed a handful of times. The chain combines TRBV5-1 with TRBJ2-5; D is unclear. Germline assignment: CDR1 SGHRS and CDR2 YFSETQ. The CDR3 has 14 residues. Trimming shortened V by 0 bases and J by 1 base, and 7 bases separated the two germline ends. CDR3 sequence: CASSLVPFQETQYF. CDR3 nucleotides: TGCGCCAGCAGCTTGGTCCCGTTCCAAGAGACCCAGTACTTC.

This clonotype was seen more than once but under ten times. This CDR3 reads CSAVGLAGGQGETQYF. CDR3 nucleotide sequence: TGCAGCGCCGTGGGTCTAGCGGGAGGGCAGGGAGAGACCCAGTACTTC. The J gene is TRBJ2-5, the V gene TRBV29-1; 12 nucleotides align to TRBD2. The V gene end was trimmed by 7 bases and the J gene end by 4 bases; junction bases not matched to a gene: 13. Germline lookup yields CDR1 SQVTM and CDR2 ANQGSEA. This CDR3 spans 16 amino acids.

V gene TRBV28 combines with J gene TRBJ1-5, with a possible D match to TRBD1 (5 bases). The germline V gene encodes CDR1 MDHEN and CDR2 SYDVKM. This CDR3 region has 14 residues. V lost 4 bases to trimming and J lost 6 bases, with 13 bases between them. The CDR3 region is CASSSQGSRQPQHF. DNA for the CDR3: TGTGCCAGCAGTTCTCAGGGCTCCCGTCAGCCCCAGCATTTT.

This clonotype has more than one count but fewer than ten. The chain carries TRBV27 and TRBJ2-5, with 12 bases matching TRBD2. The DNA end lines up better with TRBJ2-7; the J call may be wrong. The CDR3 runs to 15 residues. Germline V gives CDR1 MNHEY, CDR2 SMNVEV (reference sequence). The CDR3 nucleotides are TGTGCCAGCAGTATACTAGCGGGAGGATCCTACGAGCAGTACTTC. The encoded protein is CASSILAGGSYEQYF.

The table lists this clonotype with a few counts. In DNA, the CDR3 is TGTGCTAGTGAGGGGGGCGATTATGGGGTTAATGAGCAGTTCTTC. Its translation: CASEGGDYGVNEQFF. The chain couples TRBV12-5 to TRBJ2-1; D could derive from TRBD1 or TRBD2 (6 bases each). V was trimmed by 7 bases and J by 7 bases, leaving 20 bases between them. CDR1 is LGHNT and CDR2 is FRNRAP in the germline V gene. This CDR3 has 15 amino acids.

There are a few counts of this clonotype. V usage is TRBV7-2 and J usage is TRBJ2-7; D remains ambiguous. CDR1 and CDR2 (germline): SGHTA, FQGNSA. The germline V and J ends were trimmed by 3 bases and 6 bases, with 15 bases remaining between them. The length of the CDR3 is 14 residues. This chain's CDR3 is CASSFHDMFGEQYF. CDR3 nucleotides: TGTGCCAGCAGCTTCCATGACATGTTCGGCGAGCAGTACTTC.

DNA of the CDR3: TGTGCCAGCAGCTTAGGGGACAGGGGTGACGGGGAGCTGTTTTTT. This codes for CASSLGDRGDGELFF. This sequence joins TRBV11-2 and TRBJ2-2; 10 bases align to TRBD1. Germline CDR1 reads SGHAT; CDR2 reads FQNNGV. The CDR3 extends over 15 amino acids. J lost 7 bases, V lost 1 base, and 3 bases had no gene match.

The J gene is TRBJ2-7, the V gene TRBV3-1; unclear D gene. Trimming cost V 0 bases and J 7 bases, with 7 bases left between them. Germline values: CDR1 LGHDT, CDR2 YNNKEL (reference sequence). This CDR3 spans 12 amino acids. CDR3 amino acids: CASSQDNREQYF. The CDR3 DNA reads as TGTGCCAGCAGCCAAGATAACCGTGAGCAGTACTTC.

The rearrangement links TRBV12-3 or TRBV12-4 to TRBJ1-2; 8 bases are shared with TRBD1. After removal of 5 bases from V and 1 base from J, the junction contained 9 bases not matched to a gene. CDR3 length: 16 residues. Written as DNA, the CDR3 is TGTGCCAGCAGTCCCCGGACAGGGCCCGGTAACTATGGCTACACCTTC. Translated: CASSPRTGPGNYGYTF.

The V call is TRBV25-1, the J call TRBJ1-1; D is perhaps TRBD1 (5 bases). V gave up 6 bases and J gave up 1 base, with 12 bases separating them. Germline V gene sequence: CDR1 MGHDK, CDR2 SYGVNS. This CDR3 is 14 amino acids long. DNA for the CDR3: TGTGCCAGCAGGACGGGGCTCGCGAACACTGAAGCTTTCTTT. It encodes CASRTGLANTEAFF.

Only a few counts were recorded for this clonotype. The chain carries TRBV7-8 and TRBJ1-1; perhaps TRBD1 as D (6 bases). Germline V lookup: CDR1 SGHVS, CDR2 FQNEAQ. The CDR3 covers 17 residues. With 5 bases removed from V and 4 bases from J, the gap between germline ends came to 23 bases. CDR3 sequence reads: CASSPGGAGRYSTEAFF. CDR3 nucleotide sequence: TGTGCCAGCAGCCCCGGGGGGGCAGGGCGGTATAGCACTGAAGCTTTCTTT. Drawing the rest from reference TRBV7-8 and TRBJ1-1, the complete variable domain is GAGVSQSPRYKVAKRGQDVALRCDPISGHVSLFWYQQALGQGPEFLTYFQNEAQLDKSGLPSDRFFAERPEGSVSTLKIQRTQQEDSAVYLCASSPGGAGRYSTEAFFGQGTRLTVV.